The 24 T cell receptor beta chains below all came from one sample that was sequenced in a study of long-term antiretroviral therapy in people with HIV. The libraries were made with immunoSEQ v3.0 at survey level. Libraries were prepared by immunoSEQ multiplex PCR; TCRdb keeps only in-frame clonotypes and omits some of them. The top ten hold about 4.2% of the sample, which has fewer than 40,000 clones, approximately 86% seen once. The specimen was unsorted PBMCs, collected just before starting antiretroviral therapy. The receptors derive from a young woman with HIV.

The gene calls are TRBV28 and TRBJ2-5; D may be TRBD1 or TRBD2 (5 bases each). V dropped 6 bases and J dropped 5 bases, with 19 bases sitting between them. Germline CDR1 and CDR2: MDHEN and SYDVKM. The CDR3 spans 15 residues. CDR3 bases: TGTGCCAGCAGCACCGCACAGGAAAGAGGGGAGACCCAGTACTTC. Its translation: CASSTAQERGETQYF.

This clone was recorded once. The genes are TRBV6-5 and TRBJ2-7, with 8 positions matching TRBD2. Germline-derived CDR1 and CDR2 are MNHEY and SVGAGI. V shed 2 bases and J 3 bases; nucleotides not matched to a gene: 6. The CDR3 is 15 amino acids. The DNA for the CDR3 is TGTGCCAGCAGTTACAGGGGTAGCGGGAACTACGAGCAGTACTTC. Translated: CASSYRGSGNYEQYF.

This clone has only one observation. The V gene is TRBV4-1, the J gene TRBJ2-1; D not resolved. The CDR3 spans 14 residues. Germline values: CDR1 MGHRA, CDR2 YSYEKL. V dropped 0 bases and J dropped 8 bases, with 11 bases sitting between them. CDR3 sequence: CASSQDPQGDEQFF. The CDR3 region has the DNA TGCGCCAGCAGCCAAGATCCCCAAGGAGATGAGCAGTTCTTC.

The V call is TRBV27, the J call TRBJ2-1, with 14 nucleotides matching TRBD2. Trimming cost V 6 bases and J 7 bases; bases outside gene matches: 8. CDR1 is MNHEY and CDR2 is SMNVEV in the germline V gene (reference sequence). This CDR3 spans 16 amino acids. The CDR3 nucleotides read TGTGCCAGCAGGAATTCCGGACTAGCGGGAGGTAATGAGCAGTTCTTC. The encoded protein is CASRNSGLAGGNEQFF.

The chain employs TRBV13 and TRBJ2-2; 11 nucleotides agree with TRBD2. V lost 5 bases and J lost 1; bases outside the gene matches: 9. Germline CDR1 and CDR2: PRHDT and FYEKMQ (reference sequence). The CDR3 runs to 18 residues. This CDR3 is CASSGSPGTSGNTGELFF. The CDR3 DNA sequence: TGTGCCAGCAGCGGCAGCCCCGGGACTAGCGGGAACACCGGGGAGCTGTTTTTT.

J is TRBJ2-1 and V is TRBV28, with TRBD2 identical over 9 bases. The CDR3 extends over 19 amino acids. Per the germline V gene, CDR1 is MDHEN and CDR2 is SYDVKM. Trimming took 8 bases from V and 7 from J; bases not matched to a gene: 24. CDR3: CASPPGGVGGGRAANEQFF. The CDR3 DNA reads as TGTGCCAGCCCCCCAGGCGGGGTTGGGGGCGGGAGGGCCGCGAATGAGCAGTTCTTC. The whole variable domain, remainder taken from reference TRBV28 and TRBJ2-1, is DVKVTQSSRYLVKRTGEKVFLECVQDMDHENMFWYRQDPGLGLRLIYFSYDVKMKEKGDIPEGYSVSREKKERFSLILESASTNQTSMYLCASPPGGVGGGRAANEQFFGPGTRLTVL.

This clone has more than one count but fewer than ten. The rearrangement links TRBV7-2 to TRBJ1-2; 10 nucleotides match TRBD1. The CDR3 runs 13 residues. V was pared by 5 bases and J by 7 bases, with 4 bases of the junction left unmatched. Germline values: CDR1 SGHTA, CDR2 FQGNSA. The CDR3 DNA reads as TGTGCCAGCAGCCGGGGACAGGGGATTGGCTACACCTTC. Translating gives CASSRGQGIGYTF.

The chain uses TRBV9 and TRBJ1-4; D ambiguous. V dropped 3 bases and J dropped 8 bases, with 14 bases sitting between them. This CDR3 is 14 amino acids long. Looked up from germline, CDR1 is SGDLS and CDR2 is YYNGEE. The CDR3 here is CASSAFREQEKLFF. CDR3 DNA sequence: TGTGCCAGCAGCGCCTTTCGGGAGCAAGAAAAACTGTTTTTT.

This clone was observed a single time. The chain carries TRBV7-3 and TRBJ2-1; D is possibly TRBD2 (5 bases). V shed 3 bases and J shed 6 bases, with 12 bases lying between them. Germline V gene lookup returns CDR1 SGHTA and CDR2 FQGTGA. This CDR3 is built from 14 residues. The CDR3 sequence is CASSFQSGSNEQFF. The CDR3 DNA reads as TGTGCCAGCAGCTTCCAAAGTGGGAGCAATGAGCAGTTCTTC.

The V and J genes are TRBV7-9 and TRBJ2-1; D assignment may be TRBD1 or TRBD2 (5 bases each). Germline-derived CDR1 and CDR2 are SEHNR and FQNEAQ (reference sequence). The CDR3 loop spans 15 amino acids. Trimming cost V 5 bases and J 4 bases, with 15 bases left between them. The CDR3 reads CASSAPGPGYNEQFF. Here the CDR3 DNA reads TGTGCCAGCAGCGCACCGGGACCAGGTTACAATGAGCAGTTCTTC.

This chain links TRBV6-5 with TRBJ1-2; 7 bases fit TRBD1. The CDR3 sequence is 15 residues long. The V gene end was trimmed by 6 bases and the J gene end by 5 bases; junction bases not matched to a gene: 12. Germline values: CDR1 MNHEY, CDR2 SVGAGI. The CDR3 is CASRFSARGAYGYTF. The CDR3 DNA is TGTGCCAGCAGATTCTCCGCCAGGGGGGCTTATGGCTACACCTTC.

As DNA, the CDR3 is TGTGCCAGACCTCTAACAGGGGGCGAAGGCACTGAAGCTTTCTTT. Amino acid sequence: CARPLTGGEGTEAFF. The chain has TRBV28 and TRBJ1-1; TRBD1 matches 9 bases. After removal of 9 bases from V and 4 bases from J, the junction contained 12 bases not matched to a gene. This CDR3 has 15 residues. Germline V gene data show CDR1 as MDHEN and CDR2 as SYDVKM. The variable domain in full, with the rest retrieved from reference TRBV28 and TRBJ1-1, is DVKVTQSSRYLVKRTGEKVFLECVQDMDHENMFWYRQDPGLGLRLIYFSYDVKMKEKGDIPEGYSVSREKKERFSLILESASTNQTSMYLCARPLTGGEGTEAFFGQGTRLTVV.

The chain joins TRBV18 to TRBJ2-2; 14 bases match TRBD2. Germline V gene lookup returns CDR1 KGHSH and CDR2 LQKENI. The CDR3 runs 17 residues. Trimming cost V 2 bases and J 3 bases; bases outside gene matches: 2. The CDR3 DNA is TGTGCCAGCTCACCATTGGGACTAGCGGGAGACACCGGGGAGCTGTTTTTT. Translating it yields CASSPLGLAGDTGELFF.

The rearrangement uses TRBV11-2 and TRBJ2-5, with D unclear. V was cut by 0 bases and J by 0 bases, with 8 bases left in between. Germline V lookup: CDR1 SGHAT, CDR2 FQNNGV. This CDR3 has 15 amino acids. CDR3 sequence reads: CASSLDQRYQETQYF. Here the CDR3 DNA reads TGTGCCAGCAGCTTAGATCAGAGGTACCAAGAGACCCAGTACTTC.

The rearrangement uses TRBV5-1 and TRBJ2-7; 10 positions match TRBD2. The length of the CDR3 is 14 residues. Germline CDR1 SGHRS, CDR2 YFSETQ. Trimming removed 4 bases from V and 3 bases from J; junction bases left unmatched: 4. In DNA form, the CDR3 reads TGCGCCAGCAGCGATAGCGGGAGGTTCTACGAGCAGTACTTC. This codes for CASSDSGRFYEQYF.

This clone was detected only a few times. The chain joins TRBV6-6 to TRBJ2-3; D gene uncertain. V was cut by 2 bases and J by 2 bases, with 8 bases left in between. The CDR3 has 14 residues. Germline CDR1 and CDR2: MNHNY and SVGAGI (reference sequence). CDR3 nucleotide sequence: TGTGCCAGCAGTTACAGCGACACCACAGATACGCAGTATTTT. Residues: CASSYSDTTDTQYF.

The chain couples TRBV4-1 to TRBJ2-7, with TRBD1 identical over 11 bases. Germline V gives CDR1 MGHRA, CDR2 YSYEKL. V shed 5 bases and J 6 bases; nucleotides not matched to a gene: 6. The CDR3 totals 14 residues. The chain's CDR3 is CASSGTGGYVEQYF. The CDR3 DNA is TGCGCCAGCAGCGGGACAGGGGGATATGTCGAGCAGTACTTC.

This sequence joins TRBV11-3 and TRBJ1-5; D not resolved. Germline V gene lookup returns CDR1 SGHNT and CDR2 YENEEA. V lost 11 bases and J lost 1, with 15 bases in between. This CDR3 has 14 amino acids. As DNA, the CDR3 is TGTGCCGAGTGGAAGGGAGCGAGCAATCAGCCCCAGCATTTT. It encodes CAEWKGASNQPQHF. Variable domain in full (rest from reference TRBV11-3 and TRBJ1-5): EAGVVQSPRYKIIEKKQPVAFWCNPISGHNTLYWYLQNLGQGPELLIRYENEEAVDDSQLPKDRFSAERLKGVDSTLKIQPAELGDSAVYLCAEWKGASNQPQHFGDGTRLSIL.

This rearrangement joins TRBV13 to TRBJ2-7; the D is unclear. Trimming stripped 0 bases from V and 5 bases from J, with 5 bases between. This CDR3 is built from 12 residues. The V gene's germline CDR1 is PRHDT and CDR2 FYEKMQ (reference sequence). CDR3 in amino acids: CASSLGLNEQYF. DNA of the CDR3: TGTGCCAGCAGCTTAGGCCTCAACGAGCAGTACTTC. The variable domain in full, with the rest retrieved from reference TRBV13 and TRBJ2-7, is AAGVIQSPRHLIKEKRETATLKCYPIPRHDTVYWYQQGPGQDPQFLISFYEKMQSDKGSIPDRFSAQQFSDYHSELNMSSLELGDSALYFCASSLGLNEQYFGPGTRLTVT.

This rearrangement joins TRBV19 to TRBJ1-3, with 7 bases lining up with TRBD1. The ends lost 0 bases at V and 10 bases at J; junction bases unmatched: 15. Germline V gene sequence: CDR1 LNHDA, CDR2 SQIVND (reference sequence). CDR3 size: 17 residues. CDR3 sequence (DNA): TGTGCCAGTAGTATAGAACAGTGGGACAGCCGCCCGAGGACCATATATTTT. Its protein is CASSIEQWDSRPRTIYF.

The V gene is TRBV5-6, the J gene TRBJ2-3; 8 bases are shared with TRBD2. The trim removed 9 bases at V and 8 bases at J, leaving 11 bases unmatched. The CDR3 runs to 13 residues. In germline, CDR1 is SGHDT, CDR2 YYEEEE. In DNA form, the CDR3 reads TGTGCCACCGGACTAGCAGTGGGCGGTACGCAGTATTTT. It translates to CATGLAVGGTQYF.

The chain employs TRBV28 and TRBJ1-2; no reliable D call. V was cut by 4 bases and J by 4 bases, with 4 bases left in between. The CDR3 totals 11 residues. Germline V gene data show CDR1 as MDHEN and CDR2 as SYDVKM. CDR3 region: CASSSAYGYTF. Written as DNA, the CDR3 is TGTGCCAGCAGTTCGGCCTATGGCTACACCTTC.

This rearrangement joins TRBV11-3 to TRBJ2-1, with D possibly TRBD2 on 5 matching bases. Germline CDR1 and CDR2: SGHNT and YENEEA. V was cut by 5 bases and J by 0 bases, with 14 bases left in between. The CDR3 is made up of 16 amino acids. This chain's CDR3 is CASSNGLPASYNEQFF. The CDR3 nucleotides are TGTGCCAGCAGCAATGGACTCCCCGCCTCCTACAATGAGCAGTTCTTC.

J is TRBJ2-2 and V is TRBV7-6; the D gene is possibly TRBD1 (5 bases). The germline V gene encodes CDR1 SGHVS and CDR2 FNYEAQ. V was cut by 5 bases and J by 5 bases, with 18 bases left in between. The CDR3 sequence is 16 residues long. The CDR3 DNA reads as TGTGCCAGCAGCCCCCTTCTCCAGGGATGGACCGGGGAGCTGTTTTTT. Protein product: CASSPLLQGWTGELFF.